Sequencing of this T cell receptor (beta chain) was carried out in a study of T cell responses to AZD1222 COVID-19 vaccine. Generated by immunoSEQ multiplex PCR, the TCRdb table keeps only in-frame clones and is missing some. The table records fewer than 150,000 clones, less than 95% of them present only once. A word on this clone: Its specificity is not known.

The trim removed 4 bases at V and 10 bases at J, leaving 10 bases unmatched. There are 15 residues in the CDR3. The V gene's germline CDR1 is SGHNT and CDR2 YENEEA. Study outcomes and limitations: Baseline seropositives among AZD1222 recipients totaled only five or six. Donor demographics were predominantly white British with a female majority; clonal diversity may be underestimated.

The sequenced sample was peripheral blood, obtained on day 0 of AZD1222 vaccination. V usage is TRBV11-3 and J usage is TRBJ2-1, with 10 bases identical to TRBD2. This clonotype was obtained from an adult in good health. The DNA of the CDR3 is TGTGCCAGCAGCTCCTCTAGCGGGGGCCGGGCGGAGCAGTTCTTC. Its protein is CASSSSSGGRAEQFF.